These T cell receptor beta chains were read from a single sample in a study of T-cell memory formation after mild COVID-19. A single record per CDR3 protein comes from TCRdb applying MiXCR to the 5' RACE reads. The sample consists of 120,000 or so distinct CDR3 sequences, 16% of them appearing once. The sample comprised PBMCs or a T cell subset sorted from them (not recorded which). These receptor sequences come from an adult woman who had mild COVID-19 (a few samples of this study predate the infection). Cell type and time point are not known. Each CDR3 is given with its conserved first and last residue. A D gene is named only where the DNA matches it firmly. Some rows have no size entry. The others give once, few or many, or a class for an expanded clone.

v_call: TRBV19
d_call: TRBD1
clone_size: few
j_call: TRBJ1-1
cdr3_aa: CASSIGVTGLAEAFF
cdr3_nt: TGTGCCAGTAGTATAGGCGTGACAGGGTTGGCTGAAGCTTTCTTT

v_call: TRBV5-5
d_call: .
clone_size: few
j_call: TRBJ1-5
cdr3_aa: CASSLEGRWGQPQHF
cdr3_nt: TGTGCCAGCAGCTTGGAGGGCCGATGGGGACAGCCCCAGCATTTT

v_call: TRBV7-9
d_call: TRBD1
clone_size: .
j_call: TRBJ2-3
cdr3_aa: CASSLESGQSTDTQYF
cdr3_nt: TGTGCCAGCAGCTTAGAATCGGGACAGAGCACAGATACGCAGTATTTT

v_call: TRBV9
d_call: .
clone_size: few
j_call: TRBJ2-1
cdr3_aa: CASSGGRGYNEQFF
cdr3_nt: TGTGCCAGCAGCGGGGGCAGAGGGTACAATGAGCAGTTCTTC

v_call: TRBV12-3/TRBV12-4
d_call: .
clone_size: many
j_call: TRBJ2-7
cdr3_aa: CASSLGTANSEQYF
cdr3_nt: TGTGCCAGCAGTTTAGGGACCGCGAATTCCGAGCAGTACTTC

v_call: TRBV9
d_call: .
clone_size: few
j_call: TRBJ2-4
cdr3_aa: CASSVEPLAKNIQYF
cdr3_nt: TGTGCCAGCAGCGTAGAACCGTTAGCCAAAAACATTCAGTACTTC

v_call: TRBV12-3/TRBV12-4
d_call: .
clone_size: .
j_call: TRBJ2-2
cdr3_aa: CASRVTGLNTGELFF
cdr3_nt: TGTGCCAGCAGGGTTACAGGGCTTAACACCGGGGAGCTGTTTTTT

v_call: TRBV24-1
d_call: TRBD2
clone_size: .
j_call: TRBJ2-1
cdr3_aa: CATSDYGTSGSNEQFF
cdr3_nt: TGTGCCACCAGTGATTACGGGACTAGCGGGTCCAATGAGCAGTTCTTC

v_call: TRBV7-9
d_call: .
clone_size: few
j_call: TRBJ2-2
cdr3_aa: CASSYPGPIGELFF
cdr3_nt: TGTGCCAGCAGCTACCCCGGTCCGATCGGGGAGCTGTTTTTT

v_call: TRBV6-2/TRBV6-3
d_call: .
clone_size: few
j_call: TRBJ2-2
cdr3_aa: CASSYLDTGELFF
cdr3_nt: TGTGCCAGCAGCTACTTGGACACCGGGGAGCTGTTTTTT

v_call: TRBV6-5
d_call: TRBD2
clone_size: few
j_call: TRBJ2-7
cdr3_aa: CASSYSPLGLAGWVRSSYEQYF
cdr3_nt: TGTGCCAGCAGTTACTCGCCTCTTGGACTAGCGGGATGGGTTAGGAGCTCCTACGAGCAGTACTTC

v_call: TRBV29-1
d_call: TRBD1
clone_size: .
j_call: TRBJ2-5
cdr3_aa: CSVEDSGQVETQYF
cdr3_nt: TGCAGCGTTGAAGACTCGGGACAGGTAGAGACCCAGTACTTC

v_call: TRBV11-2
d_call: TRBD2
clone_size: .
j_call: TRBJ2-3
cdr3_aa: CASTRSGTSTDTQYF
cdr3_nt: TGTGCCAGCACCCGGAGCGGGACCAGCACAGATACGCAGTATTTT

v_call: TRBV6-5
d_call: .
clone_size: .
j_call: TRBJ2-7
cdr3_aa: CASSYSTSGGVYEQYF
cdr3_nt: TGTGCCAGCAGTTACTCGACGTCCGGGGGAGTCTACGAGCAGTACTTC

v_call: TRBV24-1
d_call: .
clone_size: .
j_call: TRBJ2-2
cdr3_aa: CATSVAGSDTGELFF
cdr3_nt: TGTGCCACCAGTGTAGCAGGGTCGGACACCGGGGAGCTGTTTTTT

v_call: TRBV3-1
d_call: TRBD1
clone_size: .
j_call: TRBJ2-3
cdr3_aa: CASSRGQGTQYF
cdr3_nt: TGTGCCAGCAGCAGGGGACAGGGAACGCAGTATTTT

v_call: TRBV20-1
d_call: TRBD1
clone_size: .
j_call: TRBJ1-2
cdr3_aa: CSARASRDRVHGYTF
cdr3_nt: TGCAGTGCTAGAGCCTCCCGGGACAGGGTTCATGGCTACACCTTC

v_call: TRBV7-8
d_call: .
clone_size: .
j_call: TRBJ2-7
cdr3_aa: CASSFTGFYEQYF
cdr3_nt: TGTGCCAGCAGCTTCACAGGCTTCTACGAGCAGTACTTC

v_call: TRBV9
d_call: .
clone_size: .
j_call: TRBJ1-1
cdr3_aa: CASSPRGGKNTEAFF
cdr3_nt: TGTGCCAGCAGCCCCAGAGGGGGTAAAAACACTGAAGCTTTCTTT

v_call: TRBV7-9
d_call: .
clone_size: once
j_call: TRBJ1-1
cdr3_aa: CAIMRPGDTEAFF
cdr3_nt: TGTGCCATCATGCGACCGGGGGACACTGAAGCTTTCTTT

v_call: TRBV9
d_call: .
clone_size: .
j_call: TRBJ2-1
cdr3_aa: CASSVESEQFF
cdr3_nt: TGTGCCAGCAGCGTAGAAAGTGAGCAGTTCTTC

v_call: TRBV7-9
d_call: TRBD2
clone_size: .
j_call: TRBJ2-3
cdr3_aa: CASSFLAGITDTQYF
cdr3_nt: TGTGCCAGCAGCTTCCTAGCGGGAATCACAGATACGCAGTATTTT

v_call: TRBV7-9
d_call: TRBD2
clone_size: few
j_call: TRBJ2-1
cdr3_aa: CASSNVGLALGHEQFF
cdr3_nt: TGTGCCAGCAGCAATGTGGGACTAGCGTTGGGTCATGAGCAGTTCTTC

v_call: TRBV20-1
d_call: TRBD1
clone_size: few
j_call: TRBJ1-5
cdr3_aa: CSAREGAGQPQHF
cdr3_nt: TGCAGTGCCCGAGAGGGGGCTGGGCAGCCCCAGCATTTT

v_call: TRBV15
d_call: .
clone_size: few
j_call: TRBJ2-1
cdr3_aa: CATSRDSWEPYNEQFF
cdr3_nt: TGTGCCACCAGCAGAGATTCGTGGGAGCCCTACAATGAGCAGTTCTTC

v_call: TRBV27
d_call: .
clone_size: few
j_call: TRBJ2-1
cdr3_aa: CASAVLPLGRAYNEQFF
cdr3_nt: TGTGCCAGCGCCGTTCTCCCGTTGGGCAGAGCGTACAATGAGCAGTTCTTC

v_call: TRBV5-1
d_call: .
clone_size: .
j_call: TRBJ2-7
cdr3_aa: CASSLGQRTYEQYF
cdr3_nt: TGCGCCAGCAGCTTGGGACAGAGAACCTACGAGCAGTACTTC

v_call: TRBV5-1
d_call: .
clone_size: .
j_call: TRBJ1-1
cdr3_aa: CASSLNLQTNTEAFF
cdr3_nt: TGCGCCAGCAGCTTGAATTTACAGACGAACACTGAAGCTTTCTTT

v_call: TRBV6-5
d_call: TRBD2
clone_size: .
j_call: TRBJ2-2
cdr3_aa: CASSYSGGANTGELFF
cdr3_nt: TGTGCCAGCAGTTACTCGGGGGGGGCGAACACCGGGGAGCTGTTTTTT

v_call: TRBV7-2
d_call: TRBD2
clone_size: .
j_call: TRBJ2-1
cdr3_aa: CASRGTSDSYNEQFF
cdr3_nt: TGTGCCAGCAGGGGGACTAGCGACTCCTACAATGAGCAGTTCTTC

v_call: TRBV5-1
d_call: .
clone_size: .
j_call: TRBJ1-4
cdr3_aa: CASSSPEGGEKLFF
cdr3_nt: TGCGCCAGCAGCTCTCCCGAGGGGGGCGAAAAACTGTTTTTT

v_call: TRBV7-2
d_call: TRBD2
clone_size: few
j_call: TRBJ2-1
cdr3_aa: CASSLRLAGKQFF
cdr3_nt: TGTGCCAGCAGCTTAAGACTAGCGGGGAAGCAGTTCTTC

v_call: TRBV7-2
d_call: .
clone_size: .
j_call: TRBJ2-7
cdr3_aa: CASSFINLDYYEQYF
cdr3_nt: TGTGCCAGCAGCTTTATCAACCTGGACTACTACGAGCAGTACTTC

v_call: TRBV7-2
d_call: .
clone_size: few
j_call: TRBJ1-6
cdr3_aa: CASSFGTNNSPLHF
cdr3_nt: TGTGCCAGCAGCTTCGGGACAAATAATTCACCCCTCCACTTT

v_call: TRBV4-3
d_call: TRBD1
clone_size: .
j_call: TRBJ1-1
cdr3_aa: CASSHQGENTEAF
cdr3_nt: TGCGCCAGCAGCCATCAGGGGGAGAACACTGAAGCTTTT

v_call: TRBV5-4
d_call: TRBD1
clone_size: few
j_call: TRBJ2-5
cdr3_aa: CASSSEDREETQYF
cdr3_nt: TGTGCCAGCAGCTCAGAGGACAGGGAAGAGACCCAGTACTTC

v_call: TRBV9
d_call: .
clone_size: .
j_call: TRBJ1-5
cdr3_aa: CASSGMGVPNQPQHF
cdr3_nt: TGTGCCAGCAGCGGTATGGGGGTTCCCAATCAGCCCCAGCATTTT

v_call: TRBV7-3
d_call: .
clone_size: few
j_call: TRBJ1-2
cdr3_aa: CASSLNVLGGLYGYTF
cdr3_nt: TGTGCCAGCAGCTTAAATGTCCTCGGGGGGTTGTATGGCTACACCTTC

v_call: TRBV5-1
d_call: .
clone_size: .
j_call: TRBJ2-5
cdr3_aa: CASSLSHLGETQYF
cdr3_nt: TGCGCCAGCAGCTTGAGTCACCTTGGAGAGACCCAGTACTTC

v_call: TRBV7-2
d_call: .
clone_size: .
j_call: TRBJ2-1
cdr3_aa: CASSFTREQFF
cdr3_nt: TGTGCCAGCAGCTTCACCCGTGAGCAGTTCTTC

v_call: TRBV11-2
d_call: TRBD1
clone_size: .
j_call: TRBJ2-4
cdr3_aa: CASSLDSQTGKYF
cdr3_nt: TGTGCCAGCAGCTTGGACTCCCAGACAGGGAAGTACTTC

v_call: TRBV12-3/TRBV12-4
d_call: TRBD1
clone_size: few
j_call: TRBJ1-5
cdr3_aa: CASSFEQGVFQPQHF
cdr3_nt: TGTGCCAGCAGTTTCGAACAGGGGGTATTTCAACCCCAGCATTTT

v_call: TRBV6-2/TRBV6-3
d_call: .
clone_size: few
j_call: TRBJ2-7
cdr3_aa: CASREQADYEQYF
cdr3_nt: TGTGCCAGCAGGGAGCAGGCAGACTACGAGCAGTACTTC

v_call: TRBV10-3
d_call: TRBD2
clone_size: few
j_call: TRBJ2-3
cdr3_aa: CAISERGETSTDTQYF
cdr3_nt: TGTGCCATCAGTGAGCGGGGGGAAACTAGCACAGATACGCAGTATTTT

v_call: TRBV12-3/TRBV12-4
d_call: TRBD1
clone_size: .
j_call: TRBJ2-1
cdr3_aa: CASSWGTGSLEQFF
cdr3_nt: TGTGCCAGCAGCTGGGGGACAGGGAGTCTAGAGCAGTTCTTC

v_call: TRBV5-1
d_call: TRBD1
clone_size: few
j_call: TRBJ2-3
cdr3_aa: CASSPRTGGRSPATDTQYF
cdr3_nt: TGCGCCAGCAGCCCGCGGACAGGGGGGCGGAGTCCGGCAACAGATACGCAGTATTTT

v_call: TRBV6-1
d_call: .
clone_size: .
j_call: TRBJ2-6
cdr3_aa: CASRQGSSGANVLTF
cdr3_nt: TGTGCCAGCAGACAGGGATCCTCTGGGGCCAACGTCCTGACTTTC

v_call: TRBV7-2
d_call: TRBD1
clone_size: few
j_call: TRBJ2-3
cdr3_aa: CASSRSGTGGRADTQYF
cdr3_nt: TGTGCCAGCAGCCGCTCCGGGACAGGGGGAAGGGCAGATACGCAGTATTTT

v_call: TRBV4-1
d_call: TRBD1
clone_size: many
j_call: TRBJ2-1
cdr3_aa: CASSLRTGTGLVYEQFF
cdr3_nt: TGCGCCAGCAGCCTGCGAACCGGGACAGGGCTGGTCTATGAGCAGTTCTTC

v_call: TRBV7-9
d_call: .
clone_size: .
j_call: TRBJ2-7
cdr3_aa: CASSLAGQNEQYF
cdr3_nt: TGTGCCAGCAGCTTAGCGGGACAAAACGAGCAGTACTTC

v_call: TRBV7-9
d_call: .
clone_size: .
j_call: TRBJ1-3
cdr3_aa: CASTIASGNTIYF
cdr3_nt: TGTGCCAGCACCATCGCATCTGGAAACACCATATATTTT

v_call: TRBV6-2/TRBV6-3
d_call: .
clone_size: .
j_call: TRBJ2-5
cdr3_aa: CASSIGLRAETQYF
cdr3_nt: TGTGCCAGCAGTATAGGCCTTCGGGCAGAGACCCAGTACTTC

v_call: TRBV4-1
d_call: TRBD1
clone_size: .
j_call: TRBJ2-7
cdr3_aa: CASRIGQGAYEQYF
cdr3_nt: TGCGCCAGCAGGATTGGACAGGGCGCCTACGAGCAGTACTTC

v_call: TRBV29-1
d_call: .
clone_size: few
j_call: TRBJ1-1
cdr3_aa: CSSRAGMNTEAFF
cdr3_nt: TGCAGCTCGAGGGCGGGGATGAACACTGAAGCTTTCTTT

v_call: TRBV5-1
d_call: .
clone_size: .
j_call: TRBJ1-1
cdr3_aa: CASSLTTMNTEAFF
cdr3_nt: TGCGCCAGCAGCTTAACGACTATGAACACTGAAGCTTTCTTT

v_call: TRBV5-1
d_call: .
clone_size: .
j_call: TRBJ1-2
cdr3_aa: CASRGRAVTLGYTF
cdr3_nt: TGCGCCAGCAGGGGCAGGGCCGTTACCCTTGGCTACACCTTC

v_call: TRBV9
d_call: .
clone_size: many
j_call: TRBJ2-1
cdr3_aa: CASSAHNEQFF
cdr3_nt: TGTGCCAGCAGCGCCCACAATGAGCAGTTCTTC